This T cell receptor (beta chain) was profiled in a study of blood T cell repertoires in COVID-19. Overall study: COVID-19 samples from acute and convalescent phases originated in the United States, Italy and Spain. T cells, B-cell-depleted T cells, or PBMCs provided the cDNA or gDNA that served as material.

Authors' data handling: Counts of nucleated cells, estimated from reference gene primer amplification, were obtained. Libraries were prepared by immunoSEQ multiplex PCR; TCRdb keeps only in-frame clonotypes and omits some of them. The D gene and trimming were derived from the DNA, and the V and J assignments and clone size from that table. The sample has about 46,000 clones, approximately 86% seen once. The sample consisted of peripheral blood. This sequence was found in a man between 60 and 70 years old with active or convalescent COVID-19.

CDR3 sequence (DNA): TGTGCCAGCAGCTTATTAAGGACAGTCTCGGGCTACACCTTC. It codes for CASSLLRTVSGYTF. The chain is built from TRBV7-8 and TRBJ1-2; TRBD1 is a possible D gene (6 bases). Germline V gene lookup returns CDR1 SGHVS and CDR2 FQNEAQ. CDR3 length equals 14 residues. V lost 2 bases to trimming and J lost 8 bases, with 15 bases between them.